The 29 T cell receptor beta chains below all came from one sample that was sequenced in a study of blood T cell repertoires in COVID-19. TCRdb's copy holds only in-frame clones and misses some; the assay was immunoSEQ multiplex PCR. This table holds about 140,000 clones, roughly four fifths found once. Input material: peripheral blood. These receptor sequences come from a woman aged 55-70 years with acute or convalescent COVID-19.

The rearrangement links TRBV18 to TRBJ2-5; D is undetermined. CDR1 and CDR2 (germline): KGHSH, LQKENI. The germline V and J ends were trimmed by 3 bases and 1 base, with 6 bases remaining between them. There are 13 residues in the CDR3. The CDR3 reads CASSPTIQETQYF. The CDR3 bases are TGTGCCAGCTCACCTACTATCCAAGAGACCCAGTACTTC.

The V gene is TRBV5-1, the J gene TRBJ1-5; 9 positions agree with TRBD1. This CDR3 spans 15 amino acids. Germline V gene data show CDR1 as SGHRS and CDR2 as YFSETQ. Unmatched junction bases numbered 7, after V lost 2 bases and J lost 7 bases. The CDR3, as DNA: TGCGCCAGCAGCTTACAGGGGGCGAGGGGACAGCCCCAGCATTTT. Amino acids: CASSLQGARGQPQHF.

V is TRBV19 and J is TRBJ2-2; 12 bases match TRBD2. With 3 bases clipped from V and 6 bases from J, the junction kept 14 bases outside the gene matches. Germline-derived CDR1 and CDR2 are LNHDA and SQIVND (reference sequence). The CDR3 sequence is 19 residues long. CDR3 loop: CASSIPRRRLAGVAGELFF. CDR3 nucleotide sequence: TGTGCCAGTAGTATTCCCCGCCGTCGACTAGCGGGAGTTGCCGGGGAGCTGTTTTTT.

The chain employs TRBV11-3 and TRBJ2-7, with no clear D. There are 13 residues in the CDR3. From germline, CDR1 is SGHNT and CDR2 YENEEA. Trimming removed 0 bases at V and 6 bases at J, with 9 bases between. The CDR3 region has the DNA TGTGCCAGCAGCTTAGATCAACTGTCCGAGCAGTACTTC. Encoded protein: CASSLDQLSEQYF.

This chain links TRBV25-1 with TRBJ1-6; TRBD1 matches at 7 bases. Germline V gives CDR1 MGHDK, CDR2 SYGVNS. The CDR3 loop spans 14 amino acids. V lost 3 bases, J lost 8 bases, and 4 bases stayed unmatched. The CDR3 reads CASSDWDSYSPLHF. As DNA, the CDR3 is TGTGCCAGCAGTGATTGGGACAGTTATTCACCCCTCCACTTT. Together with reference TRBV25-1 and TRBJ1-6, the CDR3 gives the full variable domain: EADIYQTPRYLVIGTGKKITLECSQTMGHDKMYWYQQDPGMELHLIHYSYGVNSTEKGDLSSESTVSRIRTEHFPLTLESARPSHTSQYLCASSDWDSYSPLHFGNGTRLTVT.

DNA of the CDR3: TGTGCCAGCAGCCAAGGGGTCGGACTAGCGATAGAGCAGTACTTC. Amino acids: CASSQGVGLAIEQYF. The chain couples TRBV3-1 (or the pseudogene TRBV3-2) to TRBJ2-7; 9 bases agree with TRBD2. The length of the CDR3 is 15 residues. With V trimmed by 1 base and J by 7 bases, 8 bases remained unmatched. Germline assignment: CDR1 LGHDT and CDR2 YNNKEL (reference sequence).

V usage is TRBV12-3 or TRBV12-4 and J usage is TRBJ1-2; the D is unclear. Between the trimmed V and J ends, which lost 6 bases and 4 bases, there was a span of 6 bases. This CDR3 is 11 amino acids long. The CDR3 sequence is CASSERYGYTF. The DNA for the CDR3 is TGTGCCAGCAGCGAGCGCTATGGCTACACCTTC.

The chain couples TRBV7-2 to TRBJ1-3; 7 positions match TRBD1. Per the germline V gene, CDR1 is SGHTA and CDR2 is FQGNSA. The CDR3 covers 14 residues. V lost 1 base to trimming and J lost 6 bases; unmatched junction nucleotides: 3. The CDR3, as DNA: TGTGCCAGCAGCTTAGAGGGGGCTGTAAACACCATATATTTT. It yields the protein CASSLEGAVNTIYF.

The chain links TRBV4-1 to TRBJ2-5; TRBD2 matches 12 bases. Germline assignment: CDR1 MGHRA and CDR2 YSYEKL. The CDR3 contains 17 residues. V was clipped by 2 bases and J by 5 bases; unmatched bases: 9. The CDR3 DNA reads TGCGCCAGCAGCCAACGACTAGCGGGAGCCCGGGGGGAGACCCAGTACTTC. This codes for CASSQRLAGARGETQYF.

This chain joins TRBV4-1 and TRBJ2-7; 10 bases are shared with TRBD1. The V gene's germline CDR1 is MGHRA and CDR2 YSYEKL. CDR3 size: 15 residues. V lost 5 bases to trimming and J lost 4 bases; unmatched junction nucleotides: 8. CDR3 residues: CASSSPGQGTYEQYF. The CDR3, as DNA: TGCGCCAGCAGCTCTCCGGGACAGGGGACATACGAGCAGTACTTC.

The J gene is TRBJ1-2, the V gene TRBV19, with TRBD1 matching 9 bases. Germline V gene data show CDR1 as LNHDA and CDR2 as SQIVND (reference sequence). CDR3 length: 14 amino acids. Trimming cost V 5 bases and J 3 bases; bases outside gene matches: 4. The CDR3 sequence is CASSAGTGYYGYTF. CDR3 DNA: TGTGCCAGTAGTGCCGGGACAGGGTACTATGGCTACACCTTC.

The chain combines TRBV5-4 with TRBJ2-1; 15 bases fit TRBD2. The CDR3 consists of 16 residues. V lost 9 bases, J lost 4 bases, and 8 bases stayed unmatched. Per the germline V gene, CDR1 is SGHNT and CDR2 is YYREEE (reference sequence). CDR3 region: CANGLAGGPAYNEQFF. The CDR3 nucleotides are TGTGCCAACGGACTAGCGGGAGGGCCGGCTTACAATGAGCAGTTCTTC.

The rearrangement joins TRBV5-1 to TRBJ2-5; 8 nucleotides match TRBD1. The germline V gene has CDR1 SGHRS and CDR2 YFSETQ. The V and J ends lost 0 bases and 4 bases, in that order; junction bases with no gene match: 2. The CDR3 loop spans 14 amino acids. The CDR3 here is CASSLVGQGETQYF. The CDR3 region has the DNA TGCGCCAGCAGCTTGGTTGGACAGGGAGAGACCCAGTACTTC.

The chain has TRBV19 and TRBJ1-1; 7 bases match TRBD1. V shed 1 base and J 1 base; nucleotides not matched to a gene: 3. Germline values: CDR1 LNHDA, CDR2 SQIVND (reference sequence). CDR3 length: 15 amino acids. The CDR3 sequence is CASSIGGTANTEAFF. The CDR3 region has the DNA TGTGCCAGTAGTATAGGAGGGACAGCGAACACTGAAGCTTTCTTT.

The J gene is TRBJ2-7, the V gene TRBV5-6; D is perhaps TRBD2 (6 bases). The CDR3 has 13 amino acids. Germline CDR1 SGHDT, CDR2 YYEEEE. V lost 2 bases to trimming and J lost 4 bases, with 10 bases between them. In nucleotides, the CDR3 is TGTGCCAGCAGCTTCGGGACTGGGTACGAGCAGTACTTC. Translation gives CASSFGTGYEQYF.

This sequence joins TRBV9 and TRBJ2-1, with D uncertain. The V end was cut by 3 bases, the J end by 0 bases, with 10 bases between. The V gene's germline CDR1 is SGDLS and CDR2 YYNGEE. This CDR3 is 15 amino acids long. The CDR3 DNA reads TGTGCCAGCAGCGCGACTCCCAGCTCCTACAATGAGCAGTTCTTC. This codes for CASSATPSSYNEQFF.

The chain is built from TRBV6-1 and TRBJ2-6; 7 bases line up with TRBD2. The CDR3 sequence is 17 residues long. The V segment lost 3 bases and the J segment 0 bases; nucleotides outside the gene matches: 5. The germline V gene encodes CDR1 MNHNS and CDR2 SASEGT. The CDR3 region has the DNA TGTGCCAGCAGTGAGGCTAGCGGTAGCTCTGGGGCCAACGTCCTGACTTTC. It translates to CASSEASGSSGANVLTF.

This clone was observed once. The chain couples TRBV28 to TRBJ1-1; no clear D gene. The germline V gene has CDR1 MDHEN and CDR2 SYDVKM. V was pared by 10 bases and J by 1 base, with 13 bases between. The CDR3 is made up of 13 amino acids. CDR3 coding DNA: TGTGCCATCTACGGGAGGGAGAACACTGAAGCTTTCTTT. Translating it yields CAIYGRENTEAFF.

The chain employs TRBV2 and TRBJ1-5, with TRBD1 identical over 10 bases. J was trimmed by 0 bases and V by 4 bases; bases with no gene match: 3. Germline CDR1 reads SNHLY; CDR2 reads FYNNEI. The CDR3 is made up of 16 amino acids. DNA of the CDR3: TGTGCCAGCAGTGCCGGACAGGGGGTTAGCAATCAGCCCCAGCATTTT. Translation: CASSAGQGVSNQPQHF.

This clone appeared a single time. The CDR3 nucleotides are TGTGCCAGCAGCGTGGGACAGAACACCGGGGAGCTGTTTTTT. This encodes CASSVGQNTGELFF. The chain combines TRBV7-2 with TRBJ2-2; a weak D match, TRBD1 (6 bases). This CDR3 has 14 amino acids. Trimming shortened V by 5 bases and J by 1 base, and 8 bases separated the two germline ends. Germline assignment: CDR1 SGHTA and CDR2 FQGNSA.

The chain joins TRBV2 to TRBJ1-1, with 7 bases fitting TRBD1. Germline CDR1 is SNHLY and CDR2 is FYNNEI. This CDR3 spans 13 amino acids. The trim removed 5 bases at V and 1 base at J, leaving 1 base unmatched. The CDR3 nucleotides read TGTGCCAGCAGTCAGGGGGAGAACACTGAAGCTTTCTTT. Protein sequence: CASSQGENTEAFF.

Here the CDR3 DNA reads TGTGCCAGCAGTCCGACGACTTCGCGGAGCTCCTACAATGAGCAGTTCTTC. It codes for CASSPTTSRSSYNEQFF. The chain couples TRBV28 to TRBJ2-1; no firm D call. Germline lookup yields CDR1 MDHEN and CDR2 SYDVKM. V was cut by 5 bases and J by 0 bases, with 17 bases left in between. This CDR3 contains 17 residues.

V is TRBV6-5 and J is TRBJ2-3, with 9 bases aligning to TRBD1. The CDR3 loop spans 14 amino acids. Germline-derived CDR1 and CDR2 are MNHEY and SVGAGI. V lost 8 bases, J lost 5 bases, and 8 bases stayed unmatched. CDR3 DNA sequence: TGTGCCAGCCTTCCGGGACAGGGTCAAGATACGCAGTATTTT. This gives the protein CASLPGQGQDTQYF.

This sequence joins TRBV7-2 and TRBJ2-1, with TRBD2 identical over 8 bases. The V and J ends lost 4 bases and 10 bases, in that order; junction bases with no gene match: 9. The length of the CDR3 is 14 residues. Per germline, CDR1 SGHTA and CDR2 FQGNSA. CDR3 DNA: TGTGCCAGCAGCTCCGGGACTAGTATTAGAGAGCAGTTCTTC. Translating it yields CASSSGTSIREQFF.

This rearrangement joins TRBV24-1 to TRBJ1-2; TRBD1 matches at 7 bases. V shed 7 bases, J shed 7 bases, and the junction held 5 bases outside the gene matches. CDR1 KGHDR and CDR2 SFDVKD come from the germline V gene. The CDR3 runs 12 residues. CDR3 DNA sequence: TGTGCCACCAGCCCAGGGGGAGGTGGCTACACCTTC. Residues: CATSPGGGGYTF.

The chain couples TRBV11-2 to TRBJ2-3, with D possibly TRBD1 on 5 matching bases. The CDR3 length is 14 residues. The germline CDR1 and CDR2 sequences are SGHAT and FQNNGV. V shed 5 bases and J shed 0 bases, with 9 bases lying between them. The CDR3 spells CASSPQGSTDTQYF. The CDR3 region has the DNA TGTGCCAGCAGCCCCCAGGGAAGCACAGATACGCAGTATTTT.

V is TRBV12-3 or TRBV12-4 and J is TRBJ2-7, with 7 bases lining up with TRBD2. The length of the CDR3 is 12 residues. V was pared by 6 bases and J by 5 bases, with 4 bases of the junction left unmatched. The CDR3 spells CASRGGVNEQYF. The CDR3 DNA is TGTGCCAGCAGGGGGGGGGTCAACGAGCAGTACTTC.

This sequence joins TRBV7-2 and TRBJ2-3; 10 bases map to TRBD2. CDR3 length: 17 residues. V was clipped by 1 base and J by 2 bases; unmatched bases: 6. Per the germline V gene, CDR1 is SGHTA and CDR2 is FQGNSA. CDR3 sequence (DNA): TGTGCCAGCAGCTTAGTAGGGACTAGCGCGTACACAGATACGCAGTATTTT. This gives the protein CASSLVGTSAYTDTQYF.

The rearrangement links TRBV5-6 to TRBJ2-5, with TRBD1 matching over 7 bases. Trimming at V came to 1 base and at J to 1 base, leaving 4 bases not matched to a gene. This CDR3 has 15 amino acids. Per germline, CDR1 SGHDT and CDR2 YYEEEE. CDR3 nucleotides: TGTGCCAGCAGCTTGCGCAGGGGGATCCAAGAGACCCAGTACTTC. The encoded protein is CASSLRRGIQETQYF.